The 21 T cell receptor beta chains in this list originate from one sample, sequenced in a study of a mutant IDH1 vaccine in newly diagnosed glioma (dated by TCRdb to the early 2020s). What this sample's time point label stands for: week 23, last vaccination. Every vaccine dose consisted of 300 ug of a 20-mer mutant IDH1 peptide in Montanide, administered subcutaneously together with topical imiquimod. Antigens of these TCRs are unknown. Library preparation employed the immunoSEQ multiplex PCR assay. What TCRdb holds here is the immuneACCESS table cut down to in-frame rearrangements. Part of the clones is not present; checked against another copy, under half of the missing clones reflect an unresolved V gene, and the others are unexplained. Counted in this sample were some 38,000 clones; roughly four fifths of them appeared once. The leading ten clones occupy 5% to 6% of the sample. The sample was PBMCs, taken from a glioma patient whose treatment included an IDH1 peptide vaccine. These receptor sequences come from a man in his forties with glioma.

This chain connects TRBV6-5 to TRBJ2-7; 8 bases match TRBD1. After removal of 4 bases from V and 2 bases from J, the junction contained 7 bases not matched to a gene. The CDR3 is 15 residues long. Germline V gene data show CDR1 as MNHEY and CDR2 as SVGAGI. The DNA of the CDR3 is TGTGCCAGCAGTTCAGGACAGGGAGGAGCCTACGAGCAGTACTTC. Protein: CASSSGQGGAYEQYF.

This rearrangement joins TRBV7-8 to TRBJ2-7; a possible D gene is TRBD2 (6 bases). Trimming left V 1 base short and J 4 bases short, with 14 bases between. The CDR3 runs to 15 residues. The germline CDR1 and CDR2 sequences are SGHVS and FQNEAQ. The CDR3 loop is CASSLVSGGNYEQYF. The CDR3 DNA reads TGTGCCAGCAGCTTAGTCAGCGGCGGGAATTACGAGCAGTACTTC.

The rearrangement uses TRBV19 and TRBJ2-1, with 8 bases that match TRBD2. With V trimmed by 7 bases and J by 6 bases, 14 bases remained unmatched. The CDR3 length is 16 residues. Germline values: CDR1 LNHDA, CDR2 SQIVND (reference sequence). The CDR3 protein is CASKPTISGRANEQFF. CDR3 DNA sequence: TGTGCCAGTAAACCCACGATTTCCGGGAGGGCCAATGAGCAGTTCTTC.

CDR3 DNA sequence: TGTGCCAGCAGCTTGGTGGCGACGAACACCGGGGAGCTGTTTTTT. Translated: CASSLVATNTGELFF. This rearrangement joins TRBV7-6 to TRBJ2-2; no clear D. CDR1 SGHVS and CDR2 FNYEAQ come from the germline V gene. CDR3 length equals 15 residues. Between the trimmed V and J ends, which lost 3 bases and 0 bases, there was a span of 8 bases.

CDR3 sequence reads: CASSQPGRYGYTF. CDR3 in DNA: TGCGCCAGCAGCCAACCGGGACGGTATGGCTACACCTTC. This rearrangement joins TRBV4-3 to TRBJ1-2, with a weak D call TRBD1 (5 bases). Germline V CDR1 and CDR2: LGHNA, YSLEER. The CDR3 sequence is 13 residues long. V was pared by 2 bases and J by 5 bases, with 9 bases between.

The chain uses TRBV5-6 and TRBJ1-2; maybe TRBD1 (5 bases). Trimming took off 4 bases at V and 1 base at J, with 14 bases between the two ends. Germline V gene sequence: CDR1 SGHDT, CDR2 YYEEEE. The CDR3 consists of 15 residues. The CDR3 spells CASSAGSQVNYGYTF. DNA of the CDR3: TGTGCCAGCAGCGCTGGTTCACAGGTTAACTATGGCTACACCTTC.

The chain recombines TRBV19 with TRBJ1-5, with a tentative D call TRBD1 (5 bases). Looked up from germline, CDR1 is LNHDA and CDR2 is SQIVND (reference sequence). The CDR3 has 14 residues. Trimming took 5 bases from V and 1 from J, leaving 9 bases between them. This CDR3 reads CASSLRDSNQPQHF. The CDR3 DNA reads as TGTGCCAGTAGTCTCCGGGACAGCAATCAGCCCCAGCATTTT.

This sequence joins TRBV4-3 and TRBJ2-7, with D unclear. Germline lookup yields CDR1 LGHNA and CDR2 YSLEER. V was cut by 0 bases and J by 2 bases, with 11 bases left in between. The CDR3 consists of 15 residues. The CDR3 spells CASSQEFGITYEQYF. The CDR3 bases are TGCGCCAGCAGCCAAGAGTTTGGGATTACCTACGAGCAGTACTTC.

The chain employs TRBV6-5 and TRBJ2-7; the D call may be TRBD1 or TRBD2 (5 bases each). V shed 8 bases and J shed 5 bases, with 16 bases lying between them. This CDR3 contains 13 residues. CDR1 is MNHEY and CDR2 is SVGAGI in the germline V gene. CDR3 in amino acids: CASRDLTRDEQYF. The CDR3, as DNA: TGTGCCAGCCGGGACCTCACGAGGGACGAGCAGTACTTC.

There are a few counts of this clone. The V call is TRBV6-1, the J call TRBJ1-1; no clear D gene. Trimming cost V 5 bases and J 5 bases, with 15 bases left between them. The germline V gene encodes CDR1 MNHNS and CDR2 SASEGT. The CDR3 spans 14 residues. In DNA form, the CDR3 reads TGTGCCAGCAGTTTAGGGATTGGAAAAACTGAAGCTTTCTTT. The encoded protein is CASSLGIGKTEAFF.

This clone occurred once. The chain employs TRBV11-2 and TRBJ2-1; D is unclear. V was trimmed by 1 base and J by 11 bases, leaving 9 bases between them. The CDR3 covers 12 residues. Germline CDR1 SGHAT, CDR2 FQNNGV. CDR3 bases: TGTGCCAGCAGCTTAGTGGGGTCTCAGCAGTTCTTC. It translates to CASSLVGSQQFF.

The chain is built from TRBV12-5 and TRBJ1-4; TRBD1 agrees at 7 bases. The CDR3 extends over 17 amino acids. Losses at the gene ends were 2 bases for V and 5 bases for J; bases not matched to a gene: 11. Per the germline V gene, CDR1 is LGHNT and CDR2 is FRNRAP. CDR3 loop: CASGLSHSGGQNEKLFF. The DNA for the CDR3 is TGTGCTAGTGGTTTGTCCCACTCTGGGGGACAGAATGAAAAACTGTTTTTT.

This clone was seen only a few times. DNA for the CDR3: TGTGCCAGCAATACAGGGCGGTATAGCAATCAGCCCCAGCATTTT. This translates into CASNTGRYSNQPQHF. The rearrangement uses TRBV6-5 and TRBJ1-5; possibly TRBD1 for D (6 bases). Germline values: CDR1 MNHEY, CDR2 SVGAGI. Deletions cut 7 bases from V and 0 bases from J, with 13 bases between. The CDR3 totals 15 residues.

The chain is built from TRBV4-3 and TRBJ2-5; D gene uncertain. Germline values: CDR1 LGHNA, CDR2 YSLEER. V was shortened by 9 bases and J by 5 bases, with 19 bases between the two germline ends. The CDR3 is 14 residues long. The CDR3 region is CARPHWTRAETQYF. The CDR3 bases are TGCGCCAGGCCACATTGGACCCGTGCCGAGACCCAGTACTTC.

The genes are TRBV6-1 and TRBJ2-3; no firm D call. The CDR3 runs to 11 residues. Germline values: CDR1 MNHNS, CDR2 SASEGT. V was shortened by 5 bases and J by 2 bases, with 2 bases between the two germline ends. CDR3 bases: TGTGCCAGCAGTACCACAGATACGCAGTATTTT. Translated: CASSTTDTQYF.

The chain uses TRBV28 and TRBJ2-7, with D unclear. Germline CDR1 reads MDHEN; CDR2 reads SYDVKM. The V gene lost 9 bases and the J gene lost 0 bases, with 9 bases spanning the gap. This CDR3 spans 12 amino acids. The CDR3 protein is CASSDPSYEQYF. DNA of the CDR3: TGTGCCAGTTCGGACCCCTCCTACGAGCAGTACTTC.

The V gene is TRBV6-5, the J gene TRBJ2-7; TRBD1 might be the D (6 bases). CDR3 length: 15 residues. V gave up 5 bases and J gave up 1 base, with 15 bases separating them. CDR1 and CDR2 from the germline V gene are MNHEY and SVGAGI. As DNA, the CDR3 is TGTGCCAGCAGTCACCAGCCAGGGGAGTCCTACGAGCAGTACTTC. Translated, it gives CASSHQPGESYEQYF.

In this sample, this clone turned up once. The V gene is TRBV7-2, the J gene TRBJ2-7; 12 bases match TRBD2. CDR3 size: 16 residues. From germline, CDR1 is SGHTA and CDR2 FQGNSA. Trimming took 5 bases from V and 5 from J; bases not matched to a gene: 10. CDR3 DNA sequence: TGTGCCAGCAGCCCAGGACTAGCGGGGCGAATCGACGAGCAGTACTTC. This codes for CASSPGLAGRIDEQYF.

The J gene is TRBJ2-3, the V gene TRBV2, with D tentatively TRBD2 (6 bases). Per germline, CDR1 SNHLY and CDR2 FYNNEI. This CDR3 comprises 14 residues. V lost 8 bases and J 1 base, leaving 13 bases between the germline ends. In DNA form, the CDR3 reads TGTGCCAGCCTCCCGGGGGAAGGCACAGATACGCAGTATTTT. Encoded protein: CASLPGEGTDTQYF.

J is TRBJ2-1 and V is TRBV7-8; D remains ambiguous. This CDR3 comprises 14 residues. CDR1 and CDR2 from the germline V gene are SGHVS and FQNEAQ. Trimming pared 5 bases from V and 8 bases from J, leaving 16 bases between. The CDR3 coding sequence is TGTGCCAGCAGCACCCGGTTCGGCGGCCATGAGCAGTTCTTC. This codes for CASSTRFGGHEQFF.

The chain has TRBV4-3 and TRBJ2-7, with D possibly TRBD2 on 5 matching bases. Looked up from germline, CDR1 is LGHNA and CDR2 is YSLEER. Trimming took 0 bases from V and 6 from J, leaving 12 bases between them. CDR3 length equals 14 residues. The CDR3 sequence is CASSQDRGFLEQYF. In DNA form, the CDR3 reads TGCGCCAGCAGCCAAGACAGAGGGTTTCTCGAGCAGTACTTC.